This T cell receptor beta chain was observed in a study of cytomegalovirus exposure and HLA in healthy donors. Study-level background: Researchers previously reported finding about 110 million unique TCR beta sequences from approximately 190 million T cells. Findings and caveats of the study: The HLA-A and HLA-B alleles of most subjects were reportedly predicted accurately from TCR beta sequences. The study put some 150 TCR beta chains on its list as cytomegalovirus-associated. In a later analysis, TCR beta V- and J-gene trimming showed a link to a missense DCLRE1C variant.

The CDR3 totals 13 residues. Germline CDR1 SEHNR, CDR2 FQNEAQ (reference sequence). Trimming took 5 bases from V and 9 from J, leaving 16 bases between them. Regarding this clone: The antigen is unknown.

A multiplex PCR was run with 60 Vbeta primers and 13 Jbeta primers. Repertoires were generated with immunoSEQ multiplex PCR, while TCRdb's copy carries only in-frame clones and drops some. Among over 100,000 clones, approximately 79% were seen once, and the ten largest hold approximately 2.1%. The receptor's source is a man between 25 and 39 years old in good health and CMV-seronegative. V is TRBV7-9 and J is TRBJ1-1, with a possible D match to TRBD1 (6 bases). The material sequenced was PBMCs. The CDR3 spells CASSLEEGTQAFF. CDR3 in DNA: TGTGCCAGCAGCCTAGAAGAGGGGACACAAGCTTTCTTT.